These T cell receptor beta chains were read from a single sample in a study of blood T cell repertoires in COVID-19. Produced via immunoSEQ multiplex PCR; TCRdb's table is partial and in-frame only. The table shows approximately 250,000 clones, with 83% occurring only once. Sequencing used peripheral blood. Receptors were obtained from a human donor in a cohort sampled during active COVID-19. The CDR3 runs from the conserved cysteine through the conserved F or W. Each record gives: CDR3 protein, J gene, V gene.

CDR3: CASSLGVGQGYTEAFF
J: TRBJ1-1
V: TRBV11-3

CDR3: CASSVEDRGAGYTF
J: TRBJ1-2
V: TRBV9

CDR3: CASSWGQTLTYEQYF
J: TRBJ2-7
V: TRBV27

CDR3: CASSSPRTGSSYEQYF
J: TRBJ2-7
V: TRBV19

CDR3: CASSIGQGLSYEQYF
J: TRBJ2-7
V: TRBV19

CDR3: CASSALSTDTQYF
J: TRBJ2-3
V: TRBV9

CDR3: CASSYSTSGYEQYF
J: TRBJ2-7
V: TRBV6-5

CDR3: CASSYERGGADTEAFF
J: TRBJ1-1
V: TRBV6-2/TRBV6-3

CDR3: CASSSRTGPNSPLHF
J: TRBJ1-6
V: TRBV19

CDR3: CASSIVGTARYNEQFF
J: TRBJ2-1
V: TRBV19

CDR3: CASSRQGASQETQYF
J: TRBJ2-5
V: TRBV14

CDR3: CASSAGSGGFYNEQFF
J: TRBJ2-1
V: TRBV27

CDR3: CASSRGTGGSPLHF
J: TRBJ1-6
V: TRBV7-8

CDR3: CAQNSREGRSNEQFF
J: TRBJ2-1
V: TRBV5-4

CDR3: CASSLVPLIGGAPDTQYF
J: TRBJ2-3
V: TRBV5-1

CDR3: CASHQGAENIQYF
J: TRBJ2-4
V: TRBV28

CDR3: CASSTPGTAEAFF
J: TRBJ1-1
V: TRBV10-2

CDR3: CASTLGGDLNTEAFF
J: TRBJ1-1
V: TRBV7-6

CDR3: CASSLGAGLDQPQHF
J: TRBJ1-5
V: TRBV7-2

CDR3: CATRQGEEQFF
J: TRBJ2-1
V: TRBV24-1

CDR3: CASRSGTRRQETQYF
J: TRBJ2-5
V: TRBV5-1

CDR3: CASSHGILGNQPQHF
J: TRBJ1-5
V: TRBV4-1

CDR3: CASPSTYNEQFF
J: TRBJ2-1
V: TRBV7-9